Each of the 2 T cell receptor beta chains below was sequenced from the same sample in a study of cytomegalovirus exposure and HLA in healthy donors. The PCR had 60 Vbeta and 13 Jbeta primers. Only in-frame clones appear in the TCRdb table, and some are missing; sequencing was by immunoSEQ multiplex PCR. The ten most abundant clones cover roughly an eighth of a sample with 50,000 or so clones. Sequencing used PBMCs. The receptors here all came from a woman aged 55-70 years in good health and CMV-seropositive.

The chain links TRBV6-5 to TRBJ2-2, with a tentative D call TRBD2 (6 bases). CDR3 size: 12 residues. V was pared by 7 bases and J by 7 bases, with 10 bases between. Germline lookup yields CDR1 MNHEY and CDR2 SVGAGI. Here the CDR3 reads CASKRDFGELFF. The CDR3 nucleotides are TGTGCCAGCAAACGGGACTTCGGGGAGCTGTTTTTT.

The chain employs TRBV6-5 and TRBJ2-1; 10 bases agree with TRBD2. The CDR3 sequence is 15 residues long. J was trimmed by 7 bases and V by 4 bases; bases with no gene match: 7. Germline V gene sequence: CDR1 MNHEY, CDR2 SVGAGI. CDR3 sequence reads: CASSSHSGGLNEQFF. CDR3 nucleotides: TGTGCCAGCAGTTCTCATAGCGGGGGGTTAAATGAGCAGTTCTTC.